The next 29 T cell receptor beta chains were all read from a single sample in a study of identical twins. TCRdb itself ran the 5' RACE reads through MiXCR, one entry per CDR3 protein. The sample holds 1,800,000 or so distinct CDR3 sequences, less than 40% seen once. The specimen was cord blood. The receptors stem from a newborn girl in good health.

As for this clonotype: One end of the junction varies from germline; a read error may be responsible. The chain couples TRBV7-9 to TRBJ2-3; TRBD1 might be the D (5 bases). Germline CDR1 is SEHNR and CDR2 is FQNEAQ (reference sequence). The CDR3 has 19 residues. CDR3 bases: TGTGCCAGCAGCTTAGAGCTGCAAGGGGCAGGCCCCCCCACAGGTACGCAGTATTTT. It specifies CASSLELQGAGPPTGTQYF.

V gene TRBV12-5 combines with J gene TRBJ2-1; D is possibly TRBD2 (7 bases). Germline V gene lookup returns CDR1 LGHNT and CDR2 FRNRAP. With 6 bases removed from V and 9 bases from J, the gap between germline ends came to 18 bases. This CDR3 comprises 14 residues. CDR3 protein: CASGKEGGLGEQFF. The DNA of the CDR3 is TGTGCTAGTGGCAAGGAGGGGGGGCTAGGTGAGCAGTTCTTC.

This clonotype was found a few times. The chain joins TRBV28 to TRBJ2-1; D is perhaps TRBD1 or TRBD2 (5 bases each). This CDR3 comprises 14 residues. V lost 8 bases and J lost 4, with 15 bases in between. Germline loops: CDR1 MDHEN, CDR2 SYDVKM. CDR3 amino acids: CASYSGTDYNEQFF. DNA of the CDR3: TGTGCCAGCTATTCCGGGACGGATTACAATGAGCAGTTCTTC.

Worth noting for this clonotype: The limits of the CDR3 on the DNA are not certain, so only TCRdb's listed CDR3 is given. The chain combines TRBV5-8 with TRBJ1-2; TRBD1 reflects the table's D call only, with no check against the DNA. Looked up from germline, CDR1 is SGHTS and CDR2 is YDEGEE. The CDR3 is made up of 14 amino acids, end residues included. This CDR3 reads CASSFGQGTSGYIF.

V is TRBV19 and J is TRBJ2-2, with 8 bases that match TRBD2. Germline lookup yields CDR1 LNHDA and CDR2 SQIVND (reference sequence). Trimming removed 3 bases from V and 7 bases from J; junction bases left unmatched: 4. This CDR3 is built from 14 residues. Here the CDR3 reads CASSMTSVDGELFF. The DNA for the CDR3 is TGTGCCAGTAGTATGACTAGCGTGGACGGGGAGCTGTTTTTT.

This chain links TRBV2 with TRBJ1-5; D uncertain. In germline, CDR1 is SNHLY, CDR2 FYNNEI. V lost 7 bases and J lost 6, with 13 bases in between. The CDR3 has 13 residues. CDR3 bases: TGTGCCAGCATCCTATACACTGGTCAGCCCCAGCATTTT. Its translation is CASILYTGQPQHF. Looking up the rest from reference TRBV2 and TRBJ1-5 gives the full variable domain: EPEVTQTPSHQVTQMGQEVILRCVPISNHLYFYWYRQILGQKVEFLVSFYNNEISEKSEIFDDQFSVERPDGSNFTLKIRSTKLEDSAMYFCASILYTGQPQHFGDGTRLSIL.

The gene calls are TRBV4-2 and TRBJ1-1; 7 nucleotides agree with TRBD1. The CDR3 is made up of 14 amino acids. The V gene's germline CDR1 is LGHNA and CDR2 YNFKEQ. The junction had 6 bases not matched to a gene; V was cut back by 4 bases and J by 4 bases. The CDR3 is CASSRRQGITEAFF. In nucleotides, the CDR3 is TGTGCCAGCAGCCGTAGACAGGGAATCACTGAAGCTTTCTTT.

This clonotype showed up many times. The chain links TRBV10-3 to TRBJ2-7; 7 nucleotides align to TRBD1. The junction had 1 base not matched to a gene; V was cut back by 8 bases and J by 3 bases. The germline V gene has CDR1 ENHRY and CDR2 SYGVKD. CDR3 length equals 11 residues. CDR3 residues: CAIGDSYEQYF. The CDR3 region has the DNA TGTGCCATCGGGGACAGCTACGAGCAGTACTTC.

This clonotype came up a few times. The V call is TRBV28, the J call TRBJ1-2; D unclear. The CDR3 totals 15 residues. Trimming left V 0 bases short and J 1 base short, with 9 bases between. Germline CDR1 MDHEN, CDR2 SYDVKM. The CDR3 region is CASSLWTAGNYGYTF. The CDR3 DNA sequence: TGTGCCAGCAGTTTATGGACGGCCGGTAACTATGGCTACACCTTC.

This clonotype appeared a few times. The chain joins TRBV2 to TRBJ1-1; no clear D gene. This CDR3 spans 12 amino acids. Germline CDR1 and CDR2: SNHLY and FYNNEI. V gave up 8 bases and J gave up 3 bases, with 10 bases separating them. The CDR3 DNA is TGTGCCAGCGGCAGGAGGGACACTGAAGCTTTCTTT. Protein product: CASGRRDTEAFF.

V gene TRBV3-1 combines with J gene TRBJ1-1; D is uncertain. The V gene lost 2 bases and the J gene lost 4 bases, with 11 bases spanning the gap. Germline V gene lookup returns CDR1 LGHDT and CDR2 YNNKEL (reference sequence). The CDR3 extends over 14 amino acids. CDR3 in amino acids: CASSQFETGTEAFF. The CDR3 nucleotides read TGTGCCAGCAGCCAATTCGAGACGGGCACTGAAGCTTTCTTT.

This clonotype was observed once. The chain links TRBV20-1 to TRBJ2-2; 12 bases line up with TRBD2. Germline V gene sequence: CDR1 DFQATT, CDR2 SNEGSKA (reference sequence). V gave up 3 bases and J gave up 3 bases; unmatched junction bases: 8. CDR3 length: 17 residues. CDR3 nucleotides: TGCAGTGCTAGTAATCGGACTAGCGGGACTTACACCGGGGAGCTGTTTTTT. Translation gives CSASNRTSGTYTGELFF.

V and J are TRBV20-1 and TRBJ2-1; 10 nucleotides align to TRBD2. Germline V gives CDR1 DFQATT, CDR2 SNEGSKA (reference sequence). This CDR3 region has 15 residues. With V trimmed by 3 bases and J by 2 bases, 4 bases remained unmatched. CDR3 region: CSASSSGGAYNEQFF. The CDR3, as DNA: TGCAGTGCTAGTTCCAGCGGGGGGGCCTACAATGAGCAGTTCTTC.

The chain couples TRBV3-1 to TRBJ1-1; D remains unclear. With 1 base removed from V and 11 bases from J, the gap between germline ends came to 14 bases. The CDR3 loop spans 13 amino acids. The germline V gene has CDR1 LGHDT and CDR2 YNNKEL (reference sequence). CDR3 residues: CASSQVLASSAFF. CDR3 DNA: TGTGCCAGCAGCCAAGTGTTGGCCTCGTCTGCTTTCTTT. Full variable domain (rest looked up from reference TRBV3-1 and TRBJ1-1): DTAVSQTPKYLVTQMGNDKSIKCEQNLGHDTMYWYKQDSKKFLKIMFSYNNKELIINETVPNRFSPKSPDKAHLNLHINSLELGDSAVYFCASSQVLASSAFFGQGTRLTVV.

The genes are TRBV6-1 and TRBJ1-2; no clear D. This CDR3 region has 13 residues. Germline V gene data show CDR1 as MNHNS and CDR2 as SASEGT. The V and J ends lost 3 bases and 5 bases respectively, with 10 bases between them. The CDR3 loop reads CASSDGLIYGYTF. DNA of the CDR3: TGTGCCAGCAGTGACGGACTAATATATGGCTACACCTTC.

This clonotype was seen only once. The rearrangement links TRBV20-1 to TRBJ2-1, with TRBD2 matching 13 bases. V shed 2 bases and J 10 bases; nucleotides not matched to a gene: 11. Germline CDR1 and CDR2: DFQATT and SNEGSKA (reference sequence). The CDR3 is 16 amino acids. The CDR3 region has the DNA TGCAGTGCTAGAAATAAACTAGCGGGAGGGCGGGGGGAGCAGTTCTTC. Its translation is CSARNKLAGGRGEQFF.

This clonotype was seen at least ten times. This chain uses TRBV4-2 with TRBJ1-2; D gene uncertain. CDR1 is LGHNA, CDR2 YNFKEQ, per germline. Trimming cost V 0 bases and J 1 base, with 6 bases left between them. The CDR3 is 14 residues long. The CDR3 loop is CASSQDSLNYGYTF. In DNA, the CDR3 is TGTGCCAGCAGCCAAGACAGCCTTAACTATGGCTACACCTTC.

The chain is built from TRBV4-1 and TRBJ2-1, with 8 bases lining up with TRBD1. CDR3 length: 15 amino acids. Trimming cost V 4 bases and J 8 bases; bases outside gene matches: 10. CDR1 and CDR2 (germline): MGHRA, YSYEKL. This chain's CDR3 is CASSPYIGQGYEQFF. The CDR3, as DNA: TGCGCCAGCAGCCCCTATATCGGACAGGGCTATGAGCAGTTCTTC.

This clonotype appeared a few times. The CDR3 nucleotides are TGTGCCAGCGCCACGGTCAATTCACCCCTCCACTTT. Residues: CASATVNSPLHF. The rearrangement uses TRBV12-3 or TRBV12-4 and TRBJ1-6, with D unclear. V was cut by 8 bases and J by 7 bases, with 9 bases left in between. CDR3 length equals 12 residues.

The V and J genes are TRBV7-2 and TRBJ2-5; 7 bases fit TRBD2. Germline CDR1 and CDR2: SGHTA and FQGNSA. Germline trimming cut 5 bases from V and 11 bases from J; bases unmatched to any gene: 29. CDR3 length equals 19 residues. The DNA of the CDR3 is TGTGCCAGCAGCCCACGGCTAGTGGGAGGGCGAGACAGATACAATGAGCAGTACTTC. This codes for CASSPRLVGGRDRYNEQYF.

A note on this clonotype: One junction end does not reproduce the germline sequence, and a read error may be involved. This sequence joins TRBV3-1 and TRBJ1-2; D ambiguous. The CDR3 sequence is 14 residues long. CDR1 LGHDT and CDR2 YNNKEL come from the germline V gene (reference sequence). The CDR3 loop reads CASSQDEANYGCTF. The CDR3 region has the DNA TGTGCCAGCAGCCAAGATGAAGCTAACTATGGCTGCACCTTC.

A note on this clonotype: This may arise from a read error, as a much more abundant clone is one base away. The CDR3 is CAISDWAGPQETQYF. The CDR3 nucleotides read TGTGCCATCAGTGATTGGGCAGGACCTCAAGAGACCCAGTACTTC. This chain connects TRBV10-3 to TRBJ2-5; D remains unclear. This CDR3 has 15 residues. V dropped 3 bases and J dropped 2 bases, with 13 bases sitting between them. The germline CDR1 and CDR2 sequences are ENHRY and SYGVKD.

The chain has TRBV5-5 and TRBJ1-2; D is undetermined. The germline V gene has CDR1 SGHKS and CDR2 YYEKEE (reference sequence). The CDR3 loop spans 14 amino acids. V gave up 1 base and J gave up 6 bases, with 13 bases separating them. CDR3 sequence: CASSLTRQVDGYTF. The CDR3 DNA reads TGTGCCAGCAGCTTGACTAGGCAGGTCGATGGCTACACCTTC.

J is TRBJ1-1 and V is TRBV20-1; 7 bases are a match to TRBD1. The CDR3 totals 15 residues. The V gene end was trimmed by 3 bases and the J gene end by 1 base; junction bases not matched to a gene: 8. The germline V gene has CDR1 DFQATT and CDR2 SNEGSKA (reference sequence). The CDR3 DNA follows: TGCAGTGCTAGGGTCAGGGGGGGTCGGAACACTGAAGCTTTCTTT. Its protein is CSARVRGGRNTEAFF.

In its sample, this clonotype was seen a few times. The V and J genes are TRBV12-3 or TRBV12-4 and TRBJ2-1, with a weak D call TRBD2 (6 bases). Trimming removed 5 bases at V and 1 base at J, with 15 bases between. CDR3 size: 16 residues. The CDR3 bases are TGTGCCAGCAGTCCCCATCCTAGCGAGTCCTACAATGAGCAGTTCTTC. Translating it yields CASSPHPSESYNEQFF.

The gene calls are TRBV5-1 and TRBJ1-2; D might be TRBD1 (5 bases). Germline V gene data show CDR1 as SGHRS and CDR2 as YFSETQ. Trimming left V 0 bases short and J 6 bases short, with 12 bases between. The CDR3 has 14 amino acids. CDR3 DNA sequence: TGCGCCAGCAGCTTGGTTGTCGGGACGAATGGCTACACCTTC. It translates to CASSLVVGTNGYTF. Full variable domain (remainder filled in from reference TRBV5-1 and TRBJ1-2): KAGVTQTPRYLIKTRGQQVTLSCSPISGHRSVSWYQQTPGQGLQFLFEYFSETQRNKGNFPGRFSGRQFSNSRSEMNVSTLELGDSALYLCASSLVVGTNGYTFGSGTRLTVV.

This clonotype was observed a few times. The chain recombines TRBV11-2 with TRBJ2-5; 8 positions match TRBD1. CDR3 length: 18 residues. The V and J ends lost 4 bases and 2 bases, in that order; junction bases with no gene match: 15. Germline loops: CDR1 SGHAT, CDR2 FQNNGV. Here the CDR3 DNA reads TGTGCCAGCAGCTCCCTTCTGAGAGCAGGGGGCCGGCAAGAGACCCAGTACTTC. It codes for CASSSLLRAGGRQETQYF.

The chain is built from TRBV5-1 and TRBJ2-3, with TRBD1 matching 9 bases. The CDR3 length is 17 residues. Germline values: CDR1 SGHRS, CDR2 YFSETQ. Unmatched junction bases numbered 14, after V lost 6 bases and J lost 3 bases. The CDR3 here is CASNRGQGLIRTDTQYF. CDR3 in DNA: TGCGCCAGCAACAGGGGACAGGGCCTTATACGGACAGATACGCAGTATTTT.

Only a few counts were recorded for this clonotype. The CDR3: CASSSLNSGANVLTF. CDR3 DNA: TGTGCCAGCAGCTCATTAAACTCTGGGGCCAACGTCCTGACTTTC. The chain has TRBV7-2 and TRBJ2-6; D unclear. The CDR3 loop spans 15 amino acids. V shed 4 bases and J shed 0 bases, with 7 bases lying between them. The germline CDR1 and CDR2 sequences are SGHTA and FQGNSA.